This T cell receptor (beta chain) was profiled in a study of CD8+ T cells in alopecia areata. Study-level results: Clonality in lesional scalp, especially alopecia totalis/universalis, exceeded that of normal scalp.

cDNA reverse transcribed from extracted RNA served as the sequencing template. This table comes from immunoSEQ multiplex PCR, and its TCRdb copy is limited to in-frame clones, with some not included. The sample yields roughly 200,000 clones, over 40% seen once. There are a few counts of this clone. Its antigen is unknown. Treatment here: oral pan-JAK inhibitor, 5-10 mg twice daily. The origin of this receptor is a human donor with alopecia areata. The sample was CD4+ T cells sorted from blood, taken between weeks 36 and 40, from a patient treated with tofacitinib.

The CDR3, as DNA: TGTGCCTGGAGGGCGCGACAGGGGGAGGGCGGGGAGCTGTTTTTT. Translation gives CAWRARQGEGGELFF. V is TRBV30 and J is TRBJ2-2; 9 nucleotides align to TRBD1. Germline loops: CDR1 GTSNPN, CDR2 SVGIG (reference sequence). This CDR3 comprises 15 residues. The V gene end was trimmed by 3 bases and the J gene end by 7 bases; junction bases not matched to a gene: 9.